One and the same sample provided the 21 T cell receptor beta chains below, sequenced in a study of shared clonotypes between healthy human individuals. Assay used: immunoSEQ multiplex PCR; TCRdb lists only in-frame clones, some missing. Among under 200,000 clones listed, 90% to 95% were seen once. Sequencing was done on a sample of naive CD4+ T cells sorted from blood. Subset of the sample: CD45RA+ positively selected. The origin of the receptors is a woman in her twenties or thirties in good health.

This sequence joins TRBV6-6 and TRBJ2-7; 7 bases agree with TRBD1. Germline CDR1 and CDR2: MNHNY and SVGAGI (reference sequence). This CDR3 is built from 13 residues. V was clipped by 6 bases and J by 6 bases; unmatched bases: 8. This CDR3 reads CASSRLGGGEQYF. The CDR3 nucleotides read TGTGCCAGCAGCCGATTAGGGGGCGGCGAGCAGTACTTC.

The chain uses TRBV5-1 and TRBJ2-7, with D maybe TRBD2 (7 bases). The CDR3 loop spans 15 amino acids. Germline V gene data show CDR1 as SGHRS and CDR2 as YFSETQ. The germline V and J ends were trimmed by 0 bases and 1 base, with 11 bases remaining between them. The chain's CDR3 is CASSLGGGWSYEQYF. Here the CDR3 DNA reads TGCGCCAGCAGCTTGGGCGGGGGCTGGTCCTACGAGCAGTACTTC. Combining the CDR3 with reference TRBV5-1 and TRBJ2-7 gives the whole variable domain KAGVTQTPRYLIKTRGQQVTLSCSPISGHRSVSWYQQTPGQGLQFLFEYFSETQRNKGNFPGRFSGRQFSNSRSEMNVSTLELGDSALYLCASSLGGGWSYEQYFGPGTRLTVT.

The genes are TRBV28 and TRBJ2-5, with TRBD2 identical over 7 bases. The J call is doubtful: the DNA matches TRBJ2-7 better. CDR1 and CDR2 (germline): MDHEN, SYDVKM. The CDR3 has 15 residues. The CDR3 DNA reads TGTGCCAGCAGTTTCCGGACTAGGCCACCTTACGAGCAGTACTTC. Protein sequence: CASSFRTRPPYEQYF.

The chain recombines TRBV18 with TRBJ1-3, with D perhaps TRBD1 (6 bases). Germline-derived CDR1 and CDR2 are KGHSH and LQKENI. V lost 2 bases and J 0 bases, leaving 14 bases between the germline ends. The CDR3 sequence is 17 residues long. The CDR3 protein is CASSPVGAVYSGNTIYF. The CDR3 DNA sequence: TGTGCCAGCTCACCAGTGGGGGCCGTCTACTCTGGAAACACCATATATTTT.

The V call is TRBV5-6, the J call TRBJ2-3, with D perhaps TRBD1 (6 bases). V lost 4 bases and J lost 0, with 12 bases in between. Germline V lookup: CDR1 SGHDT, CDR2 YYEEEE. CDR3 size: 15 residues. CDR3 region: CASSQDSTSTDTQYF. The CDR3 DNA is TGTGCCAGCAGCCAGGACAGTACTAGCACAGATACGCAGTATTTT.

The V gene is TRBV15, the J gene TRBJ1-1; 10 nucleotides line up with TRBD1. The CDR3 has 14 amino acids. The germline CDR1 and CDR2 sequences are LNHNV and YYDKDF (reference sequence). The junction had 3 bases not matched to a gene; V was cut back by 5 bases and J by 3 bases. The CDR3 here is CATSGGQGDTEAFF. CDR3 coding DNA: TGTGCCACCAGCGGCGGACAGGGGGACACTGAAGCTTTCTTT.

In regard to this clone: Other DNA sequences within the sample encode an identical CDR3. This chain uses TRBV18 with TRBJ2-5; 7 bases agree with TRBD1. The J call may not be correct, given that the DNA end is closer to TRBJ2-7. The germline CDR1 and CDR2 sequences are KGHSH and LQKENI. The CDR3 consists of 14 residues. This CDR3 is CASSPRDSSYEQYF. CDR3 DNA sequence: TGTGCCAGCTCACCCCGGGACAGCTCCTACGAGCAGTACTTC.

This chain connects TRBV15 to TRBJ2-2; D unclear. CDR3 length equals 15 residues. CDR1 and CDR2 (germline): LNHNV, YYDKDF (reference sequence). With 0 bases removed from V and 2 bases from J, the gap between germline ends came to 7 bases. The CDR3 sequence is CATSRELANTGELFF. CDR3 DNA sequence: TGTGCCACCAGCAGAGAACTGGCTAACACCGGGGAGCTGTTTTTT. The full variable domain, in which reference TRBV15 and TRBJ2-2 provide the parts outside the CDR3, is DAMVIQNPRYQVTQFGKPVTLSCSQTLNHNVMYWYQQKSSQAPKLLFHYYDKDFNNEADTPDNFQSRRPNTSFCFLDIRSPGLGDTAMYLCATSRELANTGELFFGEGSRLTVL.

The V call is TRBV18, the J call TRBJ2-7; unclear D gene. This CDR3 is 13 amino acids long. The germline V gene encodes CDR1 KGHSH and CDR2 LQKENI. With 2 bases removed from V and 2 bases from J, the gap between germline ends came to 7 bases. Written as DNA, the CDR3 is TGTGCCAGCTCACCATATAAACCCTACGAGCAGTACTTC. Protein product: CASSPYKPYEQYF.

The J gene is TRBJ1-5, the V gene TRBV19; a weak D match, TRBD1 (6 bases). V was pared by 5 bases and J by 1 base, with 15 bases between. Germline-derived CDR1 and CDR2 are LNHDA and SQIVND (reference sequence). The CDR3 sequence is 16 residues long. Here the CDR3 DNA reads TGTGCCAGTAGTCCCCAGGGGTGGGGCAGCAATCAGCCCCAGCATTTT. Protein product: CASSPQGWGSNQPQHF.

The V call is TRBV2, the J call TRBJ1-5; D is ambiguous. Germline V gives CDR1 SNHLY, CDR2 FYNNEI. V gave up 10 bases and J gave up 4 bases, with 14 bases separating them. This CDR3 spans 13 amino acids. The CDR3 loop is CATLGGWNQPQHF. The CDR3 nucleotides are TGTGCCACCCTGGGCGGGTGGAATCAGCCCCAGCATTTT.

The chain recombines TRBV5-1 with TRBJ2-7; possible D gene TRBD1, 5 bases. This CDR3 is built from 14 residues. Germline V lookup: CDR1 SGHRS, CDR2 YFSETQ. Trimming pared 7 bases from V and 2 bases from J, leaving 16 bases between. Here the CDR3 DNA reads TGCGCCAGCCAGCCTCGAACAGGTACCTACGAGCAGTACTTC. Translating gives CASQPRTGTYEQYF.

The CDR3 region has the DNA TGTGCCAGCAGCCGGGAGGCAGGTCGAGAATATGGCTACACCTTC. The encoded protein is CASSREAGREYGYTF. This rearrangement joins TRBV4-2 to TRBJ1-2; D is uncertain. Germline CDR1 and CDR2: LGHNA and YNFKEQ. The CDR3 totals 15 residues. V was cut by 4 bases and J by 5 bases, with 17 bases left in between.

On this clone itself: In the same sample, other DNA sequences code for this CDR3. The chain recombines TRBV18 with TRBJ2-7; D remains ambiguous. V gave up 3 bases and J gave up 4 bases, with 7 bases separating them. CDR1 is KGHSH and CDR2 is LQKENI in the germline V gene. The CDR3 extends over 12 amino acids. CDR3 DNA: TGTGCCAGCTCACCGGACCTATACGAGCAGTACTTC. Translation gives CASSPDLYEQYF.

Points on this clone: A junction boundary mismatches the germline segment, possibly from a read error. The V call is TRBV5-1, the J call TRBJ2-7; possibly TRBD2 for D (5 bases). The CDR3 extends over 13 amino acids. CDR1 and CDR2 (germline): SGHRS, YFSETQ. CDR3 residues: CASCLGGGYEQYF. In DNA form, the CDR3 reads TGCGCCAGCTGCTTAGGAGGAGGTTACGAGCAGTACTTC.

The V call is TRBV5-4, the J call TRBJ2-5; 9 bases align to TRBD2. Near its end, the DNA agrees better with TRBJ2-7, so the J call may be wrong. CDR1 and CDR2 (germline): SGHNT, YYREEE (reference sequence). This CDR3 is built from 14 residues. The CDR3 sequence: CASSFSGSGYEQYF. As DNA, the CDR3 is TGTGCCAGCAGCTTTAGCGGGAGCGGGTACGAGCAGTACTTC.

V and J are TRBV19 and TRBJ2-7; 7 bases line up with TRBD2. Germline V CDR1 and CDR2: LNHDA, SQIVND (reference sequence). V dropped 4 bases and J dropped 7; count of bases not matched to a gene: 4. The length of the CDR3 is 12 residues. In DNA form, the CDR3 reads TGTGCCAGTAGTACCTCCGGGGGGGAGCAGTACTTC. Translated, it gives CASSTSGGEQYF. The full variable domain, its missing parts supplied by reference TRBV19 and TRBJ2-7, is DGGITQSPKYLFRKEGQNVTLSCEQNLNHDAMYWYRQDPGQGLRLIYYSQIVNDFQKGDIAEGYSVSREKKESFPLTVTSAQKNPTAFYLCASSTSGGEQYFGPGTRLTVT.

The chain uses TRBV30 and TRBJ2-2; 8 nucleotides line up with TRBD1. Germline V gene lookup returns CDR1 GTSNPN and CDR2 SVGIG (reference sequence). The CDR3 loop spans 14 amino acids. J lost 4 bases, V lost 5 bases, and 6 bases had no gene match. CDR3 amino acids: CAWGGQAFTGELFF. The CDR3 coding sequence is TGTGCCTGGGGGGGACAGGCCTTCACCGGGGAGCTGTTTTTT. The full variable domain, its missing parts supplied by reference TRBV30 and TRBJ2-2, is SQTIHQWPATLVQPVGSPLSLECTVEGTSNPNLYWYRQAAGRGLQLLFYSVGIGQISSEVPQNLSASRPQDRQFILSSKKLLLSDSGFYLCAWGGQAFTGELFFGEGSRLTVL.

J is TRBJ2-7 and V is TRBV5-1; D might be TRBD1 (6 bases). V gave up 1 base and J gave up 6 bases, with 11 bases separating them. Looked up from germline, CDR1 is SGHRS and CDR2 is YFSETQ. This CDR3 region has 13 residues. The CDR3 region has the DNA TGCGCCAGCAGCTTGACAGGGACGCGCGAGCAGTACTTC. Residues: CASSLTGTREQYF. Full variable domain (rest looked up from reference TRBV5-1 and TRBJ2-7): KAGVTQTPRYLIKTRGQQVTLSCSPISGHRSVSWYQQTPGQGLQFLFEYFSETQRNKGNFPGRFSGRQFSNSRSEMNVSTLELGDSALYLCASSLTGTREQYFGPGTRLTVT.

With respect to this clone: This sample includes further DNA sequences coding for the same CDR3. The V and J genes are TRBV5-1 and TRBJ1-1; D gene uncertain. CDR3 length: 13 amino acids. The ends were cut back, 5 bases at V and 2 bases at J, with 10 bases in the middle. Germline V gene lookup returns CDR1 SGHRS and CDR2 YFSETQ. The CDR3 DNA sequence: TGCGCCAGCAGAGGCCAGGCTAACACTGAAGCTTTCTTT. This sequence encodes CASRGQANTEAFF.

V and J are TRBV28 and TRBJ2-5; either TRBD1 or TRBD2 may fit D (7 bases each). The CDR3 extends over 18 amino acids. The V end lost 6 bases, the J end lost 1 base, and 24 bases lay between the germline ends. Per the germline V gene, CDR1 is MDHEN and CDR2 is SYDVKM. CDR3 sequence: CASRGGVWLAELQETQYF. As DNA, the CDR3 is TGTGCCAGCAGAGGGGGCGTGTGGCTAGCGGAACTCCAAGAGACCCAGTACTTC. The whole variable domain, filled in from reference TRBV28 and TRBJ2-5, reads DVKVTQSSRYLVKRTGEKVFLECVQDMDHENMFWYRQDPGLGLRLIYFSYDVKMKEKGDIPEGYSVSREKKERFSLILESASTNQTSMYLCASRGGVWLAELQETQYFGPGTRLLVL.